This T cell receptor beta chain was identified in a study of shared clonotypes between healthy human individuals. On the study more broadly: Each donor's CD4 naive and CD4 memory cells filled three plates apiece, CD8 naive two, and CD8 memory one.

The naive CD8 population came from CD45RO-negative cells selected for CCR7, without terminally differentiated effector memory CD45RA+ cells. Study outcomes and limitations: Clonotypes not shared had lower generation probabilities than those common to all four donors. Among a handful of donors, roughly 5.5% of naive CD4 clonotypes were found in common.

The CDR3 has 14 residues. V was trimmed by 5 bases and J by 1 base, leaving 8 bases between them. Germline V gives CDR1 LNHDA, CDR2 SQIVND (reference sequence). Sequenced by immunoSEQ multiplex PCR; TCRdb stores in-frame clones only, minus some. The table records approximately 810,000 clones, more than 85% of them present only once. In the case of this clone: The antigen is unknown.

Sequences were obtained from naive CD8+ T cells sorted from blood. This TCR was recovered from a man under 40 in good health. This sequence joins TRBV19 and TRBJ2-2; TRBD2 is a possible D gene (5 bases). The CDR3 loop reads CASSFRGNTGELFF. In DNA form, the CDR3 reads TGTGCCAGTAGTTTTCGGGGGAACACCGGGGAGCTGTTTTTT.